This TCR beta chain was identified in a study of blood T cell repertoires in COVID-19. Background on the study: The origin of the acute and convalescent COVID-19 samples was the United States, Italy and Spain. PBMCs, B-cell-depleted T cells, or T cells provided the cDNA or gDNA that made up the material.

Germline assignment: CDR1 DFQATT and CDR2 SNEGSKA (reference sequence). This CDR3 spans 14 amino acids. The V end was cut by 3 bases, the J end by 8 bases, with 14 bases between. A few counts support this clone. Authors' data handling: Estimates of nucleated cell counts were drawn from the amplification of reference gene primers. Profiled with immunoSEQ multiplex PCR; TCRdb holds only in-frame clones, not every one. V and J calls and clone size are given by that table; D and trimming were obtained from the DNA. The sample contains around 75,000 clones, roughly nine tenths of which appear only once. The material sequenced was peripheral blood. This TCR came from a man in his 70s with active COVID-19. The V gene is TRBV20-1, the J gene TRBJ1-6; D not resolved. The CDR3 DNA sequence: TGCAGTGCTAGTAGGGCAGGAGGAGATTCACCCCTCCACTTT. Protein: CSASRAGGDSPLHF.